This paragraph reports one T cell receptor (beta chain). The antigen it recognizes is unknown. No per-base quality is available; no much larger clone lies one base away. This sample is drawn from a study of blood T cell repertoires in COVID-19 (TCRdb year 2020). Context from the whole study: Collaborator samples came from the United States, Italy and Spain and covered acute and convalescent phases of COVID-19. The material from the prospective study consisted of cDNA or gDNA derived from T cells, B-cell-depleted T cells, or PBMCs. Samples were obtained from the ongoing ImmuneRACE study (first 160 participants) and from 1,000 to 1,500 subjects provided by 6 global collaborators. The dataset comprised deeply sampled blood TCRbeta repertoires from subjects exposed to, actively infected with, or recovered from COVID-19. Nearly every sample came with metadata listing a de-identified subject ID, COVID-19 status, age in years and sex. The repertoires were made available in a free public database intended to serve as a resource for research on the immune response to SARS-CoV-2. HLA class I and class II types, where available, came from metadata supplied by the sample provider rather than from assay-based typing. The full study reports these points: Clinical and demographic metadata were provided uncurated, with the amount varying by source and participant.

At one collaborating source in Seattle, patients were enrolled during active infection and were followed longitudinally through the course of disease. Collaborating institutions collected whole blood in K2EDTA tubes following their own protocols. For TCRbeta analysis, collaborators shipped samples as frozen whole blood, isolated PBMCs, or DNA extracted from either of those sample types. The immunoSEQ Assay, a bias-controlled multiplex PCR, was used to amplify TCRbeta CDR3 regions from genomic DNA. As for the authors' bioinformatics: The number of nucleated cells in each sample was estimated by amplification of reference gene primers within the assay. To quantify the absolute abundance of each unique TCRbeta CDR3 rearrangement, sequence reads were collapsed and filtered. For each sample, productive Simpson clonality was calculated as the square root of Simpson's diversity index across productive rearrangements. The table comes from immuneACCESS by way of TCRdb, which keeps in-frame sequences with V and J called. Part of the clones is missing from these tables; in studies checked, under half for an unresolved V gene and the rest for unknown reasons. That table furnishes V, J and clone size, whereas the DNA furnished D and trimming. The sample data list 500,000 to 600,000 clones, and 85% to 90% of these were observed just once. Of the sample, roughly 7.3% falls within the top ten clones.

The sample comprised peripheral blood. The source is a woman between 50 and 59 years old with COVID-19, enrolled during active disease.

The bases read TGTGCCAGCAGCTCCCAGGGGCCCAGGGCTCACTTT. The translation is CASSSQGPRAHF. The rearranged chain carries TRBV28 and TRBJ1-6; TRBD1 might be the D gene, on 6 matching bases. At the junction V is shortened by 6 bases and J by 19 bases, with 19 bases in between. The germline V gene specifies MDHEN as CDR1 and SYDVKM as CDR2. CDR3 length: 12 amino acids, cysteine to phenylalanine. Kept here is only the CDR3 DNA, which spans 36 bases and is read in frame from base 1.